These 30 T cell receptor beta chains share one sample of origin, sequenced in a study of shared clonotypes between healthy human individuals. Using immunoSEQ multiplex PCR, the repertoire was profiled, and TCRdb retains in-frame clones only, with some absent. The table has roughly 1,500,000 clones, around 98% seen once. Material: naive CD4+ T cells sorted from blood. Subset specified: CD45RA+ positively selected. These receptors were obtained from a young man in good health.

The gene calls are TRBV11-2 and TRBJ1-1; TRBD1 matches at 9 bases. The CDR3 has 17 residues. CDR1 and CDR2 (germline): SGHAT, FQNNGV. With V trimmed by 1 base and J by 5 bases, 11 bases remained unmatched. The CDR3 region is CASSLGDRVGYRTEAFF. CDR3 DNA sequence: TGTGCCAGCAGCTTAGGGGACAGGGTCGGTTATAGGACTGAAGCTTTCTTT.

This chain uses TRBV7-2 with TRBJ1-1; D unclear. Germline V gives CDR1 SGHTA, CDR2 FQGNSA. The CDR3 has 14 residues. V lost 5 bases to trimming and J lost 5 bases, with 15 bases between them. Here the CDR3 reads CASSHPGRKTEAFF. The DNA for the CDR3 is TGTGCCAGCAGCCACCCTGGACGGAAAACTGAAGCTTTCTTT.

This chain uses TRBV9 with TRBJ2-2; 7 positions agree with TRBD1. Germline-derived CDR1 and CDR2 are SGDLS and YYNGEE. This CDR3 has 14 amino acids. V lost 2 bases to trimming and J lost 9 bases; unmatched junction nucleotides: 7. CDR3 protein: CASSVDRVVRELFF. Written as DNA, the CDR3 is TGTGCCAGCAGCGTCGACAGGGTTGTAAGGGAGCTGTTTTTT.

This clone occurred once. The chain couples TRBV5-1 to TRBJ1-1, with D unclear. The germline V gene has CDR1 SGHRS and CDR2 YFSETQ. V lost 4 bases to trimming and J lost 1 base, with 20 bases between them. This CDR3 has 17 residues. CDR3 protein: CASSRVPPRVQNTEAFF. CDR3 DNA: TGCGCCAGCAGCAGGGTGCCCCCCCGGGTCCAGAACACTGAAGCTTTCTTT.

The chain has TRBV5-1 and TRBJ2-7, with TRBD1 matching over 10 bases. Germline V gene data show CDR1 as SGHRS and CDR2 as YFSETQ. The CDR3 consists of 16 residues. The trim removed 1 base at V and 4 bases at J, leaving 8 bases unmatched. CDR3 residues: CASSLPDRGNWYEQYF. The CDR3 DNA sequence: TGCGCCAGCAGCTTGCCGGACAGGGGGAATTGGTACGAGCAGTACTTC.

J is TRBJ1-2 and V is TRBV14, with D unresolved. The germline CDR1 and CDR2 sequences are SGHDN and FVKESK. With 1 base removed from V and 8 bases from J, the gap between germline ends came to 17 bases. The CDR3 spans 15 residues. The CDR3 loop reads CASSQGGQIPVGYTF. The CDR3 bases are TGTGCCAGCAGCCAAGGTGGCCAGATACCGGTCGGCTACACCTTC.

The chain combines TRBV10-2 with TRBJ1-1; D remains unclear. Looked up from germline, CDR1 is WSHSY and CDR2 is SAAADI. The germline V and J ends were trimmed by 4 bases and 1 base, with 4 bases remaining between them. The CDR3 covers 12 residues. CDR3 nucleotide sequence: TGCGCCAGCAGTGGACCGAACACTGAAGCTTTCTTT. Protein sequence: CASSGPNTEAFF.

The chain has TRBV10-3 and TRBJ2-3; possible D gene TRBD1, 6 bases. Trimming took off 6 bases at V and 3 bases at J, with 13 bases between the two ends. Germline V CDR1 and CDR2: ENHRY, SYGVKD. The CDR3 length is 14 residues. Written as DNA, the CDR3 is TGTGCCATCAGCGAAACCGGACAGACAGATACGCAGTATTTT. This codes for CAISETGQTDTQYF.

V usage is TRBV7-9 and J usage is TRBJ2-5; D is unclear. With 3 bases removed from V and 5 bases from J, the gap between germline ends came to 22 bases. This CDR3 is 17 amino acids long. CDR1 and CDR2 from the germline V gene are SEHNR and FQNEAQ (reference sequence). Written as DNA, the CDR3 is TGTGCCAGCAGCTTCTGGGCCGCCACCCTGAGACGGGAGACCCAGTACTTC. Translated, it gives CASSFWAATLRRETQYF.

With respect to this clone: The sample has other DNA sequences that encode this CDR3 too. This rearrangement joins TRBV5-1 to TRBJ2-1, with 10 bases fitting TRBD2. Germline V gene lookup returns CDR1 SGHRS and CDR2 YFSETQ. CDR3 length: 17 residues. V was pared by 4 bases and J by 7 bases, with 14 bases of the junction left unmatched. CDR3 region: CASSLGTLAGVYNEQFF. CDR3 DNA sequence: TGCGCCAGCAGCCTAGGAACTCTAGCGGGAGTATATAATGAGCAGTTCTTC.

This clone has only one observation. CDR3 sequence reads: CASSYSGQGSRYGYTF. CDR3 nucleotide sequence: TGTGCCAGCAGTTACTCGGGTCAGGGAAGTCGCTATGGCTACACCTTC. The gene calls are TRBV6-5 and TRBJ1-2, with D possibly matching TRBD1 (5 bases). Looked up from germline, CDR1 is MNHEY and CDR2 is SVGAGI. The CDR3 is made up of 16 amino acids. The V end was cut by 0 bases, the J end by 4 bases, with 15 bases between.

The chain couples TRBV7-9 to TRBJ2-7; perhaps TRBD2 as D (6 bases). This CDR3 has 14 amino acids. With 5 bases removed from V and 3 bases from J, the gap between germline ends came to 14 bases. Germline V gene sequence: CDR1 SEHNR, CDR2 FQNEAQ (reference sequence). The CDR3 sequence: CASSITGRDYEQYF. For the CDR3, the DNA is TGTGCCAGCAGCATTACGGGGCGGGACTACGAGCAGTACTTC.

The chain carries TRBV6-5 and TRBJ2-2; 7 nucleotides match TRBD1. Trimming at V came to 0 bases and at J to 6 bases, leaving 7 bases not matched to a gene. Germline lookup yields CDR1 MNHEY and CDR2 SVGAGI. The CDR3 is 16 residues long. The CDR3: CASSYSIGGAAGELFF. The CDR3 region has the DNA TGTGCCAGCAGTTACTCGATAGGGGGCGCGGCCGGGGAGCTGTTTTTT.

V gene TRBV7-2 combines with J gene TRBJ2-2; tentative D call: TRBD1 (5 bases). The CDR3 has 15 amino acids. From germline, CDR1 is SGHTA and CDR2 FQGNSA. V was shortened by 1 base and J by 1 base, with 7 bases between the two germline ends. The CDR3 is CASSLDRRNTGELFF. CDR3 bases: TGTGCCAGCAGCTTAGACAGGCGGAACACCGGGGAGCTGTTTTTT. The variable domain in full, with the rest retrieved from reference TRBV7-2 and TRBJ2-2, is GAGVSQSPSNKVTEKGKDVELRCDPISGHTALYWYRQSLGQGLEFLIYFQGNSAPDKSGLPSDRFSAERTGGSVSTLTIQRTQQEDSAVYLCASSLDRRNTGELFFGEGSRLTVL.

The chain joins TRBV6-1 to TRBJ2-1; TRBD1 is a possible D gene (6 bases). Trimming stripped 7 bases from V and 3 bases from J, with 13 bases between. This CDR3 contains 14 residues. Germline V CDR1 and CDR2: MNHNS, SASEGT. Here the CDR3 reads CASIIQGIYNEQFF. For the CDR3, the DNA is TGTGCCAGCATAATACAGGGAATCTACAATGAGCAGTTCTTC.

This chain joins TRBV14 and TRBJ2-1; TRBD2 agrees at 10 bases. With V trimmed by 4 bases and J by 7 bases, 10 bases remained unmatched. CDR3 length: 16 residues. Germline lookup yields CDR1 SGHDN and CDR2 FVKESK. The CDR3 is CASSLRLAGVGNEQFF. Here the CDR3 DNA reads TGTGCCAGCAGCCTACGCCTAGCGGGAGTTGGTAATGAGCAGTTCTTC.

V is TRBV11-3 and J is TRBJ2-1; the match to TRBD1 covers 8 bases. CDR1 and CDR2 from the germline V gene are SGHNT and YENEEA. The length of the CDR3 is 15 residues. J was trimmed by 4 bases and V by 5 bases; bases with no gene match: 7. In DNA form, the CDR3 reads TGTGCCAGCAGCCCCCGGACAGGGAGATACAATGAGCAGTTCTTC. Protein: CASSPRTGRYNEQFF.

Details on this clone: The same CDR3 arises from other DNA sequences in this sample as well. V gene TRBV5-1 combines with J gene TRBJ2-3; D ambiguous. This CDR3 contains 15 residues. The V end lost 0 bases, the J end lost 3 bases, and 11 bases lay between the germline ends. In germline, CDR1 is SGHRS, CDR2 YFSETQ. This chain's CDR3 is CASSLAGGSTDTQYF. The CDR3 region has the DNA TGCGCCAGCAGCTTGGCGGGTGGGTCAACAGATACGCAGTATTTT.

The chain recombines TRBV9 with TRBJ1-1; maybe TRBD1 (6 bases). Trimming removed 4 bases from V and 1 base from J, with 14 bases in between. The CDR3 loop spans 15 amino acids. Germline V lookup: CDR1 SGDLS, CDR2 YYNGEE. The CDR3 sequence is CASSTYLDRNTEAFF. The CDR3 nucleotides read TGTGCCAGCAGCACATACTTGGACAGGAACACTGAAGCTTTCTTT.

The genes are TRBV29-1 and TRBJ2-5, with TRBD1 matching over 7 bases. Germline V gives CDR1 SQVTM, CDR2 ANQGSEA. Germline trimming cut 7 bases from V and 5 bases from J; bases unmatched to any gene: 7. The CDR3 spans 12 residues. The CDR3 spells CSGRQGWETQYF. In DNA, the CDR3 is TGCAGCGGTAGACAGGGATGGGAGACCCAGTACTTC.

This sequence joins TRBV10-2 and TRBJ2-2; D may be TRBD2 (5 bases). This CDR3 contains 15 residues. The V end lost 0 bases, the J end lost 4 bases, and 9 bases lay between the germline ends. Germline V gives CDR1 WSHSY, CDR2 SAAADI. Written as DNA, the CDR3 is TGCGCCAGCAGTGAGTCTGGCGGACTCACCGGGGAGCTGTTTTTT. Its protein is CASSESGGLTGELFF.

A remark on this clone: The junction shows a germline mismatch at one end, possibly a read error. The chain employs TRBV4-1 and TRBJ2-1, with D maybe TRBD2 (6 bases). The V gene's germline CDR1 is MGHRA and CDR2 YSYEKL. This CDR3 contains 16 residues. The CDR3 DNA reads TGCGCCAGCAGTCAAGGAATGACTAGCTCCTACAATGAGCAGTTCTTC. This gives the protein CASSQGMTSSYNEQFF.

V gene TRBV15 combines with J gene TRBJ2-7; 8 nucleotides align to TRBD2. V trimming: 3 bases; J trimming: 3 bases; junction bases outside the gene matches: 7. The CDR3 spans 15 residues. In germline, CDR1 is LNHNV, CDR2 YYDKDF (reference sequence). CDR3 region: CATSRGLAGSYEQYF. The CDR3 DNA reads as TGTGCCACCAGCAGGGGGCTAGCGGGCAGCTACGAGCAGTACTTC.

The J gene is TRBJ2-7, the V gene TRBV19, with a tentative D call TRBD2 (6 bases). This CDR3 spans 16 amino acids. Germline values: CDR1 LNHDA, CDR2 SQIVND (reference sequence). Trimming cost V 1 base and J 2 bases, with 15 bases left between them. The CDR3 sequence is CASSIGLAGSAYEQYF. For the CDR3, the DNA is TGTGCCAGTAGTATAGGGCTCGCGGGGTCCGCCTACGAGCAGTACTTC.

V is TRBV9 and J is TRBJ1-5; D is uncertain. The CDR3 sequence is 14 residues long. Germline lookup yields CDR1 SGDLS and CDR2 YYNGEE. Trimming took 4 bases from V and 0 from J, leaving 8 bases between them. The CDR3 nucleotides are TGTGCCAGCAGCACAGATAATAGCAATCAGCCCCAGCATTTT. Translating gives CASSTDNSNQPQHF.

CDR3 sequence: CASSPLPGNAYEQYF. Written as DNA, the CDR3 is TGTGCCAGCTCACCACTCCCAGGGAATGCCTACGAGCAGTACTTC. J is TRBJ2-7 and V is TRBV18; weak D call: TRBD1 (5 bases). Germline V gene data show CDR1 as KGHSH and CDR2 as LQKENI. CDR3 length: 15 amino acids. V was cut by 1 base and J by 2 bases, with 12 bases left in between.

The chain combines TRBV7-8 with TRBJ2-1; unclear D gene. With 4 bases removed from V and 0 bases from J, the gap between germline ends came to 7 bases. Germline CDR1 SGHVS, CDR2 FQNEAQ. CDR3 size: 14 residues. The CDR3 loop reads CASSSGSSYNEQFF. CDR3 in DNA: TGTGCCAGCAGCTCTGGTAGCTCCTACAATGAGCAGTTCTTC.

V usage is TRBV5-4 and J usage is TRBJ1-1; no reliable D call. Germline V lookup: CDR1 SGHNT, CDR2 YYREEE (reference sequence). This CDR3 comprises 14 residues. Trimming removed 0 bases from V and 5 bases from J, with 11 bases in between. Here the CDR3 DNA reads TGTGCCAGCAGCTTGGCGAGGGTAACAACTGAAGCTTTCTTT. Residues: CASSLARVTTEAFF.

This chain joins TRBV9 and TRBJ2-7, with 11 bases fitting TRBD2. There are 15 residues in the CDR3. V shed 5 bases and J 3 bases; nucleotides not matched to a gene: 7. Per germline, CDR1 SGDLS and CDR2 YYNGEE. CDR3 sequence: CASSLTSGSVYEQYF. DNA of the CDR3: TGTGCCAGCAGTCTAACTAGCGGGAGTGTCTACGAGCAGTACTTC.

With regard to this clone: The sample holds other DNA sequences that translate to the same CDR3. V and J are TRBV5-4 and TRBJ2-3; D gene unclear. V lost 3 bases and J lost 1, with 9 bases in between. The CDR3 sequence is 14 residues long. The germline V gene encodes CDR1 SGHNT and CDR2 YYREEE (reference sequence). In DNA, the CDR3 is TGTGCCAGCAGCTCTGCCTCAGGCACAGATACGCAGTATTTT. It yields the protein CASSSASGTDTQYF.